This is a list of T cell receptor beta chains from one sample in a study of Ad26.COV2.S vaccination and SARS-CoV-2 variants. Clones were sequenced by immunoSEQ multiplex PCR, and TCRdb holds only the in-frame ones, with some missing. The sample holds some 480,000 clones, 70% to 90% seen once. The input for sequencing was peripheral blood, taken in a trial of Ad26.COV2.S vaccine versus placebo. These receptors were obtained from a person aged 18-65 years who received the Ad26.COV2.S COVID-19 vaccine or a placebo. Both conserved end residues are part of each CDR3. The size entry is marked missing in some rows and otherwise reads once, few, many or a size class.

v_gene,abundance,CDR3aa
TRBV3-1/TRBV3-2,NA,CASSGPGDYEQYF
TRBV11-2,NA,CASSFSMGGANVLTF
TRBV12-3/TRBV12-4,NA,CASSLVAQETQYF
TRBV23-1,NA,CASSQSSGVPGGSYEQYF
TRBV11-3,NA,CASSLGGVGNTEAFF
TRBV12-3/TRBV12-4,NA,CASSPPYAYEQYF
TRBV7-2,NA,CASSLDGGRNIPFF
TRBV10-3,NA,CAISEWKKLSDTQYF
TRBV12-3/TRBV12-4,NA,CASRKDLYEQYF
TRBV7-9,NA,CASTLGGQANEQYF
TRBV28,NA,CASSAAKNIQYF
TRBV4-2,NA,CASSPHPGRGTRSSTDTQYF
TRBV6-2/TRBV6-3,NA,CASSVGQPTGNTIYF
TRBV11-3,NA,CASSLGVGAKNNEQFF
TRBV27,NA,CASRPSPGANYGYTF
TRBV11-2,NA,CATQLSGTPGTNEKLFF
TRBV5-1,NA,CASSLGVGELFF
TRBV18,NA,CASSPLEGRNTEAFF
TRBV10-3,NA,CAISQTGVVNQPQHF
TRBV28,NA,CASSTQTGQPSGNTIYF
TRBV7-2,NA,CASSLRRLHSYNEQFF
TRBV19,NA,CASSTYRDRVETQYF
TRBV7-2,once,CASSLILATNEKLFF
TRBV19,NA,CASSISGTSGYNEQFF
TRBV27,NA,CASSFGSSNYGYTF
TRBV29-1,NA,CSVYLGQGPQHF
TRBV2,NA,CASSVTSGAYEQYF
TRBV7-3,once,CASSLDGAGAYNEQFF
TRBV6-1,NA,CASSEKGAAQGDQETQYF
TRBV30,NA,CAWKGLTDTQYF
TRBV28,NA,CASIKQGGGYEQYF
TRBV28,once,CASIQQGLGSNQPQHF
TRBV2,NA,CASRRQGNSYEQYF
TRBV19,NA,CASSPLGQPQHF
TRBV19,NA,CASNPAGTGREKLFF
TRBV5-6,NA,CASSLLYRGRSSYEQYF
TRBV7-8,NA,CASSRGQGKYEQYF
TRBV11-2,NA,CASSLSPYEQYF
TRBV28,NA,CASSLAGSGSKNIQYF